The 5 T cell receptor beta chains below were found in one sample sequenced in a study of T cell changes during pregnancy in multiple sclerosis. Measured with immunoSEQ multiplex PCR; TCRdb has only the in-frame clones, and not every one. The table has 15,000 to 20,000 clones, approximately 95% seen once. This sample comprised peripheral blood, obtained in the third trimester of pregnancy. The origin of the receptors is a female donor with multiple sclerosis, enrolled in a pregnancy study.

The rearrangement uses TRBV15 and TRBJ1-5, with a weak D call TRBD1 (6 bases). Per the germline V gene, CDR1 is LNHNV and CDR2 is YYDKDF (reference sequence). This CDR3 spans 15 amino acids. Trimming took off 0 bases at V and 3 bases at J, with 9 bases between the two ends. The CDR3 DNA reads TGTGCCACCAGCAGAGACAGGGGATTCAATCAGCCCCAGCATTTT. This encodes CATSRDRGFNQPQHF.

V usage is TRBV25-1 and J usage is TRBJ1-1, with TRBD1 as a possible D gene (5 bases). In germline, CDR1 is MGHDK, CDR2 SYGVNS. V was shortened by 3 bases and J by 3 bases, with 14 bases between the two germline ends. The CDR3 consists of 15 residues. CDR3 in DNA: TGTGCCAGCAGTGATCCGTCCGGAGGGGACACTGAAGCTTTCTTT. The encoded protein is CASSDPSGGDTEAFF. The full variable domain, rest sourced from reference TRBV25-1 and TRBJ1-1, is EADIYQTPRYLVIGTGKKITLECSQTMGHDKMYWYQQDPGMELHLIHYSYGVNSTEKGDLSSESTVSRIRTEHFPLTLESARPSHTSQYLCASSDPSGGDTEAFFGQGTRLTVV.

V usage is TRBV5-4 and J usage is TRBJ2-1, with 13 bases lining up with TRBD2. Germline V gene lookup returns CDR1 SGHNT and CDR2 YYREEE (reference sequence). V was pared by 4 bases and J by 7 bases, with 11 bases of the junction left unmatched. The CDR3 is made up of 17 amino acids. For the CDR3, the DNA is TGTGCCAGCAGCCCTAACCCCGGGACTAGCGGGAAAAATGAGCAGTTCTTC. Its translation: CASSPNPGTSGKNEQFF.

The V and J genes are TRBV2 and TRBJ2-2; a weak D match, TRBD1 (5 bases). V lost 2 bases, J lost 1 base, and 14 bases lay in between. The CDR3 totals 17 residues. Germline V CDR1 and CDR2: SNHLY, FYNNEI. For the CDR3, the DNA is TGTGCCAGCAGTGAAAGGGGAAGTGGGGAGAACACCGGGGAGCTGTTTTTT. This codes for CASSERGSGENTGELFF.

The J gene is TRBJ2-3, the V gene TRBV6-1; D is possibly TRBD1 (6 bases). Trimming removed 0 bases at V and 2 bases at J, with 15 bases between. There are 17 residues in the CDR3. From germline, CDR1 is MNHNS and CDR2 SASEGT. CDR3 sequence (DNA): TGTGCCAGCAGTGAAGCGGAGGACAGCCTATACACAGATACGCAGTATTTT. Protein sequence: CASSEAEDSLYTDTQYF.